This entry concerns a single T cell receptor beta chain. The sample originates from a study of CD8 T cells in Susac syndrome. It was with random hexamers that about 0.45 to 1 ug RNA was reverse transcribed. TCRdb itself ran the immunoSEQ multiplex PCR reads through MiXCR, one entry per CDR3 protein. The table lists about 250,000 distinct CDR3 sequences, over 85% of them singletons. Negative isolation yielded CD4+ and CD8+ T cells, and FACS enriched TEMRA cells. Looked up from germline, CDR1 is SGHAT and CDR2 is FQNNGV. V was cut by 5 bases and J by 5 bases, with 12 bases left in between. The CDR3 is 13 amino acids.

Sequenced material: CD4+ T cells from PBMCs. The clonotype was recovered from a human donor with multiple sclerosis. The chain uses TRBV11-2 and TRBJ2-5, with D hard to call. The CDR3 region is CASSRLPWETQYF. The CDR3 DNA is TGTGCCAGCAGCAGACTCCCCTGGGAGACCCAGTACTTC. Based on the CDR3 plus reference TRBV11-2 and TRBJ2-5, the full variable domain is EAGVAQSPRYKIIEKRQSVAFWCNPISGHATLYWYQQILGQGPKLLIQFQNNGVVDDSQLPKDRFSAERLKGVDSTLKIQPAKLEDSAVYLCASSRLPWETQYFGPGTRLLVL.